The 31 T cell receptor beta chains below come from one sample, sequenced in a study of T cells after yellow fever vaccination. TCRdb recomputed calls from the 5' RACE reads with MiXCR, one row per CDR3 protein. This sample yields 300,000 or so distinct CDR3 sequences, of which 13% are seen a single time; about 0.51% belongs to the top ten. The sequencing here drew on CD4+ T cells sorted from PBMCs, taken 45 days after the yellow fever booster vaccination. Receptor source: a man between 25 and 39 years old who received the YFV17D yellow fever vaccine.

CDR3 sequence (DNA): TGTGCCAGCAGACCGGGACTATGGTCCTACGAGCAGTACTTC. Its translation: CASRPGLWSYEQYF. The V gene is TRBV6-1, the J gene TRBJ2-7; 7 bases align to TRBD2. CDR1 and CDR2 from the germline V gene are MNHNS and SASEGT. J lost 1 base, V lost 6 bases, and 6 bases had no gene match. CDR3 size: 14 residues.

Worth noting for this clonotype: Possible read error: a much larger clone is one base away. The genes are TRBV5-1 and TRBJ2-1; D unresolved. CDR1 is SGHRS and CDR2 is YFSETQ in the germline V gene. The CDR3 runs to 15 residues. CDR3 DNA: TGCGCCAGCAGCTTGGCGGATCGGGCGTACAATAAGCAGTTCTTC. Protein: CASSLADRAYNKQFF.

This clonotype appeared a few times. The genes are TRBV5-6 and TRBJ2-2; D is unresolved. The V and J ends lost 1 base and 6 bases respectively, with 4 bases between them. The germline gives CDR1 SGHDT, CDR2 YYEEEE. The CDR3 sequence is 12 residues long. The CDR3 loop is CASSLLPGELFF. The CDR3 DNA sequence: TGTGCCAGCAGCTTGCTCCCCGGGGAGCTGTTTTTT. Filled out from reference TRBV5-6 and TRBJ2-2, the complete variable domain reads DAGVTQSPTHLIKTRGQQVTLRCSPKSGHDTVSWYQQALGQGPQFIFQYYEEEERQRGNFPDRFSGHQFPNYSSELNVNALLLGDSALYLCASSLLPGELFFGEGSRLTVL.

The chain joins TRBV3-1 to TRBJ1-1; D is unresolved. This CDR3 has 12 amino acids. The germline V and J ends were trimmed by 4 bases and 4 bases, with 7 bases remaining between them. Germline CDR1 and CDR2: LGHDT and YNNKEL (reference sequence). The CDR3 coding sequence is TGTGCCAGCAGCCTAGGCATCACTGAAGCTTTCTTT. This translates into CASSLGITEAFF.

This clonotype has more than one count but fewer than ten. The V call is TRBV20-1, the J call TRBJ2-1; TRBD2 matches 10 bases. V trimming: 1 base; J trimming: 0 bases; junction bases outside the gene matches: 9. CDR1 and CDR2 from the germline V gene are DFQATT and SNEGSKA (reference sequence). This CDR3 is built from 18 residues. CDR3 sequence (DNA): TGCAGTGCTAGAGCTACCCCGGGACTAGCGAGCTCCTACAATGAGCAGTTCTTC. It is translated as CSARATPGLASSYNEQFF.

This clonotype occurred many times. The chain has TRBV15 and TRBJ1-5, with D hard to call. In germline, CDR1 is LNHNV, CDR2 YYDKDF (reference sequence). Trimming cost V 0 bases and J 6 bases, with 6 bases left between them. This CDR3 is built from 13 residues. CDR3 nucleotides: TGTGCCACCAGCAGAGAAGTCGCTCAGCCCCAGCATTTT. It codes for CATSREVAQPQHF.

The chain couples TRBV4-3 to TRBJ2-3, with TRBD1 as a possible D gene (5 bases). Trimming stripped 4 bases from V and 4 bases from J, with 15 bases between. CDR1 and CDR2 (germline): LGHNA, YSLEER. The CDR3 is 15 amino acids. The DNA for the CDR3 is TGCGCCAGCAGCCTTTCAGCTCAGGGCCCAGATACGCAGTATTTT. Translated: CASSLSAQGPDTQYF.

This clonotype showed up many times. This rearrangement joins TRBV2 to TRBJ1-5; D unclear. The CDR3 has 14 residues. V was cut by 11 bases and J by 1 base, with 15 bases left in between. Germline-derived CDR1 and CDR2 are SNHLY and FYNNEI. CDR3 in amino acids: CAPRPSGSNQPQHF. In DNA, the CDR3 is TGTGCCCCCCGGCCCTCCGGGAGCAATCAGCCCCAGCATTTT.

V gene TRBV5-1 combines with J gene TRBJ2-5; 7 nucleotides agree with TRBD2. The V gene end was trimmed by 6 bases and the J gene end by 2 bases; junction bases not matched to a gene: 10. Germline V CDR1 and CDR2: SGHRS, YFSETQ. The CDR3 runs to 15 residues. CDR3 loop: CASTPQSGTQETQYF. The DNA of the CDR3 is TGCGCCAGCACCCCCCAAAGCGGGACGCAAGAGACCCAGTACTTC. Full variable domain (rest looked up from reference TRBV5-1 and TRBJ2-5): KAGVTQTPRYLIKTRGQQVTLSCSPISGHRSVSWYQQTPGQGLQFLFEYFSETQRNKGNFPGRFSGRQFSNSRSEMNVSTLELGDSALYLCASTPQSGTQETQYFGPGTRLLVL.

This clonotype has ten or more counts. The V call is TRBV20-1, the J call TRBJ1-2, with D perhaps matching TRBD1 (5 bases). Germline CDR1 and CDR2: DFQATT and SNEGSKA (reference sequence). This CDR3 is built from 15 residues. V dropped 5 bases and J dropped 4 bases, with 20 bases sitting between them. Here the CDR3 DNA reads TGCAGTGCTTCACCCGACAGCGCCGGCAGCTATGGCTACACCTTC. It encodes CSASPDSAGSYGYTF.

This clonotype was recorded a few times. V and J are TRBV7-3 and TRBJ1-1; TRBD1 matches 8 bases. V was clipped by 5 bases and J by 1 base; unmatched bases: 6. The CDR3 covers 15 residues. Germline V gives CDR1 SGHTA, CDR2 FQGTGA. The CDR3 is CASSTVGQANTEAFF. CDR3 DNA sequence: TGTGCCAGCAGCACAGTGGGACAGGCGAACACTGAAGCTTTCTTT.

The chain is built from TRBV5-4 and TRBJ2-2, with D tentatively TRBD2 (6 bases). The CDR3 spans 15 residues. Germline V gives CDR1 SGHNT, CDR2 YYREEE (reference sequence). Trimming took off 0 bases at V and 5 bases at J, with 11 bases between the two ends. The CDR3 spells CASSLASGTTGELFF. DNA for the CDR3: TGTGCCAGCAGCTTGGCGAGTGGGACTACCGGGGAGCTGTTTTTT.

There are a few counts of this clonotype. The chain employs TRBV7-8 and TRBJ1-5; D perhaps matches TRBD1 (5 bases). This CDR3 spans 15 amino acids. V was clipped by 5 bases and J by 0 bases, with 11 bases between them. Per the germline V gene, CDR1 is SGHVS and CDR2 is FQNEAQ. The CDR3 is CASSGRGGSNQPQHF. Written as DNA, the CDR3 is TGTGCCAGCAGCGGCCGGGGGGGTAGCAATCAGCCCCAGCATTTT.

The chain links TRBV24-1 to TRBJ2-1; D call uncertain. Germline V gene sequence: CDR1 KGHDR, CDR2 SFDVKD. Trimming pared 0 bases from V and 1 base from J, leaving 6 bases between. This CDR3 has 15 residues. Here the CDR3 reads CATSDLQASYNEQFF. The DNA of the CDR3 is TGTGCCACCAGTGATTTGCAGGCATCCTACAATGAGCAGTTCTTC.

This clonotype has just a few counts. The chain couples TRBV10-2 to TRBJ2-1; 9 bases match TRBD2. The CDR3 is 17 amino acids. The ends lost 3 bases at V and 6 bases at J; junction bases unmatched: 12. Per germline, CDR1 WSHSY and CDR2 SAAADI. CDR3 protein: CASSDHLGLAGINEQFF. The DNA of the CDR3 is TGCGCCAGCAGTGATCATCTAGGGCTAGCGGGAATCAATGAGCAGTTCTTC.

This clonotype was counted only a few times. This sequence joins TRBV7-8 and TRBJ2-5; possibly TRBD1 or TRBD2 for D (6 bases each). The ends were cut back, 2 bases at V and 5 bases at J, with 18 bases in the middle. Germline V gene sequence: CDR1 SGHVS, CDR2 FQNEAQ. There are 16 residues in the CDR3. CDR3 DNA sequence: TGTGCCAGCAGCTTAATTCGGGGGCCTGAAGGCGAGACCCAGTACTTC. Its translation is CASSLIRGPEGETQYF.

This clonotype has only a few counts. This chain connects TRBV12-3 or TRBV12-4 to TRBJ1-4; TRBD1 matches at 11 bases. This CDR3 is built from 17 residues. Trimming cost V 6 bases and J 5 bases; bases outside gene matches: 11. The CDR3, as DNA: TGTGCCAGCAGCTCGGGACAGGGGGTTGGTTCAAATGAAAAACTGTTTTTT. Encoded protein: CASSSGQGVGSNEKLFF.

This clonotype showed up just a few times. The J gene is TRBJ2-7, the V gene TRBV6-1; 10 bases align to TRBD2. This CDR3 comprises 16 residues. Germline CDR1 is MNHNS and CDR2 is SASEGT. The junction had 10 bases not matched to a gene; V was cut back by 5 bases and J by 3 bases. CDR3 loop: CASSPRLAGALYEQYF. The CDR3 coding sequence is TGTGCCAGCAGTCCTCGCCTAGCGGGAGCGCTCTACGAGCAGTACTTC.

The chain uses TRBV7-2 and TRBJ2-1, with a possible D match to TRBD2 (5 bases). Trimming removed 7 bases from V and 9 bases from J, with 19 bases in between. The CDR3 totals 14 residues. Germline values: CDR1 SGHTA, CDR2 FQGNSA. The CDR3 coding sequence is TGTGCCAGCACCCCCGGGGATACTCCTGGTGAGCAGTTCTTC. This translates into CASTPGDTPGEQFF.

This clonotype was recorded a few times. The rearrangement joins TRBV5-1 to TRBJ2-5; D may be TRBD2 (5 bases). Trimming removed 0 bases at V and 5 bases at J, with 17 bases between. Germline V gene lookup returns CDR1 SGHRS and CDR2 YFSETQ. The CDR3 runs to 16 residues. This chain's CDR3 is CASSLGGSGRGETQYF. In DNA form, the CDR3 reads TGCGCCAGCAGCTTGGGAGGCTCAGGTCGAGGGGAGACCCAGTACTTC.

This clonotype was recorded many times. The chain couples TRBV20-1 to TRBJ2-7; the D gene could be TRBD1 or TRBD2 (5 bases each). CDR3 length equals 13 residues. Trimming took 6 bases from V and 6 from J, leaving 18 bases between them. Germline V lookup: CDR1 DFQATT, CDR2 SNEGSKA (reference sequence). The CDR3 loop reads CSANRDPVPEQYF. The CDR3 DNA reads as TGCAGTGCAAACCGGGACCCTGTCCCCGAGCAGTACTTC.

V and J are TRBV12-3 or TRBV12-4 and TRBJ2-1; the D call may be TRBD1 or TRBD2 (5 bases each). The CDR3 totals 16 residues. The V end lost 5 bases, the J end lost 5 bases, and 19 bases lay between the germline ends. The CDR3: CASSTTEWDPNNEQFF. DNA for the CDR3: TGTGCCAGCAGTACCACGGAGTGGGACCCCAACAATGAGCAGTTCTTC.

This sequence joins TRBV28 and TRBJ2-5; D not resolved. Deletions cut 5 bases from V and 9 bases from J, with 13 bases between. The CDR3 is 12 amino acids. Germline values: CDR1 MDHEN, CDR2 SYDVKM. The CDR3 DNA sequence: TGTGCCAGCAGTCTCTTTATGGCAGCCCAGTACTTC. Encoded protein: CASSLFMAAQYF.

This rearrangement joins TRBV11-3 to TRBJ2-1; TRBD2 is a possible D gene (6 bases). There are 15 residues in the CDR3. Trimming removed 2 bases from V and 8 bases from J, with 16 bases in between. Germline CDR1 is SGHNT and CDR2 is YENEEA. The chain's CDR3 is CASSLNAGFRYEQFF. CDR3 in DNA: TGTGCCAGCAGCTTAAACGCGGGATTCCGCTATGAGCAGTTCTTC.

There are a few counts of this clonotype. J is TRBJ2-2 and V is TRBV4-1; TRBD2 is a possible D gene (5 bases). Germline V gene lookup returns CDR1 MGHRA and CDR2 YSYEKL. The V and J ends lost 4 bases and 6 bases respectively, with 9 bases between them. This CDR3 region has 13 residues. CDR3 bases: TGCGCCAGCAGCCGAGAGGAGGCCGGGGAGCTGTTTTTT. This sequence encodes CASSREEAGELFF.

This clonotype was observed a handful of times. The chain joins TRBV14 to TRBJ2-6; D might be TRBD1 (6 bases). Germline CDR1 is SGHDN and CDR2 is FVKESK. V was shortened by 4 bases and J by 1 base, with 11 bases between the two germline ends. There are 16 residues in the CDR3. The CDR3 loop reads CASSPARGSGANVLTF. CDR3 DNA: TGTGCCAGCAGCCCCGCCAGGGGATCTGGGGCCAACGTCCTGACTTTC.

Written as DNA, the CDR3 is TGTGCCAGCAGCTTATGGGCGGGAGGGCCCGGGGAGCTGTTTTTT. This codes for CASSLWAGGPGELFF. The chain carries TRBV7-2 and TRBJ2-2; 9 bases fit TRBD2. Germline V gene data show CDR1 as SGHTA and CDR2 as FQGNSA. The ends lost 2 bases at V and 6 bases at J; junction bases unmatched: 4. The length of the CDR3 is 15 residues.

This clonotype was picked up many times. V gene TRBV20-1 combines with J gene TRBJ1-1, with D perhaps matching TRBD1 (5 bases). Deletions cut 6 bases from V and 6 bases from J, with 20 bases between. Per germline, CDR1 DFQATT and CDR2 SNEGSKA (reference sequence). The CDR3 consists of 14 residues. The CDR3 region has the DNA TGCAGTGCCCGGGTAATGCAGGGTCTCTCTGAAGCTTTCTTT. Encoded protein: CSARVMQGLSEAFF.

The V gene is TRBV12-3 or TRBV12-4, the J gene TRBJ1-1; no clear D gene. This CDR3 spans 13 amino acids. Trimming removed 5 bases at V and 3 bases at J, with 10 bases between. The CDR3 DNA sequence: TGTGCCAGCAGTCGCCGGGGAGACACTGAAGCTTTCTTT. Translated, it gives CASSRRGDTEAFF.

The chain has TRBV12-3 or TRBV12-4 and TRBJ2-7, with D possibly TRBD1 on 5 matching bases. With 0 bases removed from V and 3 bases from J, the gap between germline ends came to 15 bases. There are 16 residues in the CDR3. The CDR3 region has the DNA TGTGCCAGCAGTTTAGCGCCCGTGGGGCTCCGCTACGAGCAGTACTTC. Protein: CASSLAPVGLRYEQYF.

This clonotype came up a few times. This sequence joins TRBV20-1 and TRBJ2-2; 9 bases agree with TRBD1. CDR1 and CDR2 from the germline V gene are DFQATT and SNEGSKA (reference sequence). The CDR3 loop spans 14 amino acids. J gave up 4 bases and V 5 bases, and 5 bases lay outside the gene matches. The CDR3 loop is CSAWTGVSTGELFF. DNA for the CDR3: TGCAGTGCTTGGACAGGGGTCTCCACCGGGGAGCTGTTTTTT.